This TCR beta chain stems from a study of blood T cell repertoires in COVID-19. Across the whole study: The United States, Italy and Spain supplied acute and convalescent COVID-19 samples.

The CDR3 covers 16 residues. Germline values: CDR1 KGHDR, CDR2 SFDVKD. V shed 3 bases and J shed 0 bases, with 11 bases lying between them. Authors' methods: The assay estimated nucleated cells by amplifying reference gene primers. Profiled with immunoSEQ multiplex PCR; TCRdb holds only in-frame clones, not every one. The D gene and trimming were derived from the DNA, and the V and J assignments and clone size from that table. The data show a few hundred thousand clones, with under 95% seen just once and approximately 17% held by the top ten. For recovered donors of Cohort 3, there were two negative PCRs, clearance, or symptom resolution. A single count supports this clone.

Sequencing was done on a sample of PBMCs or T cells enriched from blood (not recorded which). The chain joins TRBV24-1 to TRBJ2-1, with D possibly matching TRBD1 (6 bases). The receptor was derived from a woman aged 25 to 39 who had recovered from COVID-19. Here the CDR3 DNA reads TGTGCCACCAGTGATGTACAGGGTAACTCCTACAATGAGCAGTTCTTC. Encoded protein: CATSDVQGNSYNEQFF.